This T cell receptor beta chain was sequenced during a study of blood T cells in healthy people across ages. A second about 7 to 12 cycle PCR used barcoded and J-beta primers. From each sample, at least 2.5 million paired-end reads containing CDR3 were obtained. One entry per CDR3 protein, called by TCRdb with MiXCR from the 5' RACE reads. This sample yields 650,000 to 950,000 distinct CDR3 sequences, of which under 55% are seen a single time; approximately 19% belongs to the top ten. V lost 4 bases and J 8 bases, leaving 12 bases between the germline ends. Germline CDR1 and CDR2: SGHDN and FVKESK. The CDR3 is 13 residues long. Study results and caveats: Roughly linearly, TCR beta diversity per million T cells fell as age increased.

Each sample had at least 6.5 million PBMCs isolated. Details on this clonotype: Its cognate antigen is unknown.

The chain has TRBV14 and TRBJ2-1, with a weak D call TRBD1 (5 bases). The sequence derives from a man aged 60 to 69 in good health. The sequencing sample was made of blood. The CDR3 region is CASSPRQGHEQFF. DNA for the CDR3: TGTGCCAGCAGCCCCCGGCAGGGCCATGAGCAGTTCTTC.